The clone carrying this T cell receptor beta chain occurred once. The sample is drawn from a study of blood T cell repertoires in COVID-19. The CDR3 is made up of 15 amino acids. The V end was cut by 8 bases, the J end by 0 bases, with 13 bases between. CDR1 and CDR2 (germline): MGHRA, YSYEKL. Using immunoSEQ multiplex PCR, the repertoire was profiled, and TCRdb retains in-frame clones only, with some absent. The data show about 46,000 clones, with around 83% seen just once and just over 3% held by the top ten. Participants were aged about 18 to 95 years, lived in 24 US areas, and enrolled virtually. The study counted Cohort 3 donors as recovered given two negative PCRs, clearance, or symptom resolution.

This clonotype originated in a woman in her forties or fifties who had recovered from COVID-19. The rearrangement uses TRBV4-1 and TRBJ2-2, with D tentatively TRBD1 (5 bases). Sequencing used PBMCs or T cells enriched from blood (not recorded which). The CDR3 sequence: CASATGIPNTGELFF. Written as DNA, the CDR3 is TGCGCCAGCGCCACAGGAATACCGAACACCGGGGAGCTGTTTTTT.